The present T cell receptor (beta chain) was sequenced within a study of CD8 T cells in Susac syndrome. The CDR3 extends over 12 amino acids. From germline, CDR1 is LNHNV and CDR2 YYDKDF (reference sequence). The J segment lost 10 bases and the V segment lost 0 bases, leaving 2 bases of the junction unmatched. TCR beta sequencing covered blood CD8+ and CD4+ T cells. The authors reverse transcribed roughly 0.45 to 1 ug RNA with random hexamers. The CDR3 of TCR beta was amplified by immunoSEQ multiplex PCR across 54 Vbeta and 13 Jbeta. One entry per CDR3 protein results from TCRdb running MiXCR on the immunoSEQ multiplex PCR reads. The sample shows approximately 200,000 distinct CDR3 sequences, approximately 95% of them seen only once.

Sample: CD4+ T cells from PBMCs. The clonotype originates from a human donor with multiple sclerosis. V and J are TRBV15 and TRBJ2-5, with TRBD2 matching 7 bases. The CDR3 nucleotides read TGTGCCACCAGCAGAGATGGGAGGGGCCAGTACTTC. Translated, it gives CATSRDGRGQYF.